Shown below are 10 T cell receptor beta chains from a single sample sequenced in a study of shared clonotypes between healthy human individuals. The method was immunoSEQ multiplex PCR; TCRdb's version includes in-frame clones alone and lacks a portion of them. Of approximately 840,000 clones listed, approximately 96% are singletons. CD45RO-negative, CCR7-positively selected cells formed the naive CD8 fraction, excluding terminally differentiated effector memory CD45RA+ cells. Sequencing used naive CD8+ T cells sorted from blood. The receptors here all came from a man aged 30 to 39 in good health.

DNA of the CDR3: TGTGCCAGCAAGAGGGACAGCTATAGCAATCAGCCCCAGCATTTT. This encodes CASKRDSYSNQPQHF. The chain joins TRBV27 to TRBJ1-5, with TRBD1 identical over 7 bases. The CDR3 sequence is 15 residues long. Germline lookup yields CDR1 MNHEY and CDR2 SMNVEV (reference sequence). J lost 0 bases, V lost 7 bases, and 6 bases had no gene match.

The rearrangement joins TRBV30 to TRBJ2-1, with 7 bases fitting TRBD2. The CDR3 consists of 13 residues. The germline V gene encodes CDR1 GTSNPN and CDR2 SVGIG (reference sequence). The V segment lost 1 base and the J segment 8 bases; nucleotides outside the gene matches: 5. In DNA, the CDR3 is TGTGCCTGGAGTGGGACTAGATATCATGAGCAGTTCTTC. Amino acids: CAWSGTRYHEQFF. The full variable domain, rest sourced from reference TRBV30 and TRBJ2-1, is SQTIHQWPATLVQPVGSPLSLECTVEGTSNPNLYWYRQAAGRGLQLLFYSVGIGQISSEVPQNLSASRPQDRQFILSSKKLLLSDSGFYLCAWSGTRYHEQFFGPGTRLTVL.

The chain joins TRBV2 to TRBJ2-1; 9 bases line up with TRBD2. The trim removed 6 bases at V and 9 bases at J, leaving 12 bases unmatched. This CDR3 has 15 amino acids. Germline assignment: CDR1 SNHLY and CDR2 FYNNEI. CDR3: CASSETSGHRGEQFF. The CDR3 DNA reads TGTGCCAGCAGCGAAACTAGCGGGCATCGAGGTGAGCAGTTCTTC.

This chain uses TRBV9 with TRBJ2-3; a possible D gene is TRBD2 (5 bases). The CDR3 runs to 16 residues. The germline V gene encodes CDR1 SGDLS and CDR2 YYNGEE. Trimming shortened V by 4 bases and J by 4 bases, and 19 bases separated the two germline ends. The CDR3 sequence: CASSLVSENPPDTQYF. DNA for the CDR3: TGTGCCAGCAGCCTCGTTAGCGAAAACCCCCCAGATACGCAGTATTTT.

J is TRBJ2-3 and V is TRBV6-4, with 8 bases matching TRBD2. Germline CDR1 MRHNA, CDR2 SNTAGT. J gave up 5 bases and V 0 bases, and 4 bases lay outside the gene matches. The CDR3 consists of 15 residues. The CDR3 reads CASSDSTGGIDTQYF. CDR3 nucleotide sequence: TGTGCCAGCAGTGACTCGACGGGAGGGATAGATACGCAGTATTTT.

This clone showed up just once. The J gene is TRBJ2-7, the V gene TRBV6-5, with D uncertain. There are 12 residues in the CDR3. V was pared by 5 bases and J by 0 bases, with 5 bases between. The germline V gene has CDR1 MNHEY and CDR2 SVGAGI. CDR3 protein: CASSHNSYEQYF. DNA of the CDR3: TGTGCCAGCAGTCACAACTCCTACGAGCAGTACTTC.

The chain couples TRBV5-6 to TRBJ2-7; maybe TRBD1 (5 bases). This CDR3 has 13 amino acids. CDR1 and CDR2 (germline): SGHDT, YYEEEE. V was cut by 4 bases and J by 0 bases, with 8 bases left in between. The CDR3 sequence: CASSNTGSYEQYF. In DNA, the CDR3 is TGTGCCAGCAGCAATACAGGCTCCTACGAGCAGTACTTC. Based on the CDR3 plus reference TRBV5-6 and TRBJ2-7, the full variable domain is DAGVTQSPTHLIKTRGQQVTLRCSPKSGHDTVSWYQQALGQGPQFIFQYYEEEERQRGNFPDRFSGHQFPNYSSELNVNALLLGDSALYLCASSNTGSYEQYFGPGTRLTVT.

CDR3 sequence reads: CASSQDSGFDNEQFF. CDR3 sequence (DNA): TGCGCCAGCAGCCAAGATTCAGGATTCGACAATGAGCAGTTCTTC. The rearrangement joins TRBV4-1 to TRBJ2-1; no clear D. Germline assignment: CDR1 MGHRA and CDR2 YSYEKL. The V and J ends lost 0 bases and 5 bases respectively, with 11 bases between them. CDR3 length: 15 amino acids.

The CDR3 loop reads CASSIVKGLSNQPQHF. The CDR3 bases are TGTGCCAGTAGTATAGTGAAGGGGCTAAGCAATCAGCCCCAGCATTTT. The chain links TRBV19 to TRBJ1-5; D perhaps matches TRBD1 (5 bases). Per germline, CDR1 LNHDA and CDR2 SQIVND (reference sequence). Deletions cut 1 base from V and 1 base from J, with 11 bases between. This CDR3 region has 16 residues.

The V call is TRBV7-9, the J call TRBJ2-6, with 11 bases lining up with TRBD1. The trim removed 5 bases at V and 1 base at J, leaving 7 bases unmatched. The CDR3 runs to 18 residues. Per germline, CDR1 SEHNR and CDR2 FQNEAQ (reference sequence). The CDR3 spells CASSDRGQGASGANVLTF. CDR3 in DNA: TGTGCCAGCAGCGACCGCGGACAGGGGGCGTCTGGGGCCAACGTCCTGACTTTC. Full variable domain (rest looked up from reference TRBV7-9 and TRBJ2-6): DTGVSQNPRHKITKRGQNVTFRCDPISEHNRLYWYRQTLGQGPEFLTYFQNEAQLEKSRLLSDRFSAERPKGSFSTLEIQRTEQGDSAMYLCASSDRGQGASGANVLTFGAGSRLTVL.